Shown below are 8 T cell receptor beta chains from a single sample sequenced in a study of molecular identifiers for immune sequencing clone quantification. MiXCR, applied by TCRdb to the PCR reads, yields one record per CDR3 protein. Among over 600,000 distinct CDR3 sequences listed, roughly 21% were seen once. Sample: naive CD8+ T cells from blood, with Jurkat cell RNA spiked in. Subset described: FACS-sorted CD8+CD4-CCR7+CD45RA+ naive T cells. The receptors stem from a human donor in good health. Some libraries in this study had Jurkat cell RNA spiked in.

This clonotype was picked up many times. CDR3 residues: CASSHDPRHTQYF. The CDR3 nucleotides read TGTGCCAGCAGCCACGATCCCCGCCATACGCAGTATTTT. The chain recombines TRBV28 with TRBJ2-3; D remains ambiguous. The CDR3 sequence is 13 residues long. Trimming removed 6 bases at V and 7 bases at J, with 14 bases between. CDR1 and CDR2 from the germline V gene are MDHEN and SYDVKM.

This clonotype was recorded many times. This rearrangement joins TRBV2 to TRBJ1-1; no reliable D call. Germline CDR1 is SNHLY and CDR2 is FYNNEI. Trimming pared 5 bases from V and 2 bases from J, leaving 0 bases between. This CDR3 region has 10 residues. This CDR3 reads CASSNTEAFF. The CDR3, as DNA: TGTGCCAGCAGTAACACTGAAGCTTTCTTT.

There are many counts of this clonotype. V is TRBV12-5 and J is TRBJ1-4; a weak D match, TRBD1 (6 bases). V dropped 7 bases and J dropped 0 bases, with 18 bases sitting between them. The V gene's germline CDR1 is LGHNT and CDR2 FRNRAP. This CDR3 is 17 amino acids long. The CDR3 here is CASAPTGGVATNEKLFF. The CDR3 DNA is TGTGCTAGTGCCCCGACAGGAGGAGTAGCAACTAATGAAAAACTGTTTTTT.

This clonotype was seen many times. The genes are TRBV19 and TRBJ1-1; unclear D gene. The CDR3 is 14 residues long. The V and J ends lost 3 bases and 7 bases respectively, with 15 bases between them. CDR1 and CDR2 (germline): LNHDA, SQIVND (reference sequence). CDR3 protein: CASSMGGGMIEAFF. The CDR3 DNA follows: TGTGCCAGTAGTATGGGCGGTGGCATGATTGAAGCTTTCTTT.

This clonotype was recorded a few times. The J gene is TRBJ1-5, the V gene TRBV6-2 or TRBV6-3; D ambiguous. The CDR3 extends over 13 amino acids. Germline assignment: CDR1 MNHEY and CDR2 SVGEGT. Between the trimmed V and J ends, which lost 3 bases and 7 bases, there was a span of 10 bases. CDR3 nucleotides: TGTGCCAGCAGTTATATGTGGGTGCAGCCCCAGCATTTT. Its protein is CASSYMWVQPQHF.

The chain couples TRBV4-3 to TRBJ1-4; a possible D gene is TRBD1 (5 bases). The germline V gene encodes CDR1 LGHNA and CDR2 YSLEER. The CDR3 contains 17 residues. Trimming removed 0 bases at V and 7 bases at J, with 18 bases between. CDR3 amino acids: CASSQDRPGPGFEKLFF. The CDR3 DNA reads TGCGCCAGCAGCCAAGATAGACCGGGACCCGGTTTTGAAAAACTGTTTTTT.

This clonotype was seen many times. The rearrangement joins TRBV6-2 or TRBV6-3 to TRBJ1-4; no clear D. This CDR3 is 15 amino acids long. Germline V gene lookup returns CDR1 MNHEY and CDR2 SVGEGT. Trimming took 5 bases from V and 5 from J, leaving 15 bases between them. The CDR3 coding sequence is TGTGCCAGCAGTCCCTTCAGCGGATTAAATGAAAAACTGTTTTTT. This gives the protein CASSPFSGLNEKLFF.

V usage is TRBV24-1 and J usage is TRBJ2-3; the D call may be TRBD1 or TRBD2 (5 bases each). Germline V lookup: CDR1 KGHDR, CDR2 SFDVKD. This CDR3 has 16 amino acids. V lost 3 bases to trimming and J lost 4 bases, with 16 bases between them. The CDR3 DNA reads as TGTGCCACCAGTGATCCCGGGGACCTGGGCCCAGATACGCAGTATTTT. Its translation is CATSDPGDLGPDTQYF.